The rows below give T cell receptor beta chains drawn from one sample of a study of glioma-infiltrating T cells after dendritic cell vaccination. TCRdb's table, derived via immunoSEQ multiplex PCR, lists solely in-frame clones and lacks some. The sample has 90,000 to 95,000 clones; approximately 80% are singletons. Sequenced here: blood, sampled after dendritic cell vaccination. Receptors originate from a human donor with glioblastoma. Each CDR3 is given with its conserved first and last residue. Fields, in order: V gene, J gene, clone size, D gene, CDR3 protein, CDR3 DNA. The D gene is left open where the match is weak. Size is omitted from some rows. Given values are once, few, many or a class for expanded clones.

TRBV29-1,TRBJ1-2,.,.,CSVETRQPSYGYTF,TGCAGCGTCGAGACCAGACAGCCCTCCTATGGCTACACCTTC
TRBV27,TRBJ2-1,.,TRBD1,CASSLPGTGNRNEQFF,TGTGCCAGCAGTTTACCCGGGACAGGGAATAGAAATGAGCAGTTCTTC
TRBV6-1,TRBJ1-3,once,.,CASSEYGGISGNTIYF,TGTGCCAGCAGTGAATACGGGGGGATCTCTGGAAACACCATATATTTT
TRBV11-2,TRBJ1-2,.,.,CASSLDPGGGITYGYTF,TGTGCCAGCAGCTTAGATCCCGGGGGGGGAATTACCTATGGCTACACCTTC
TRBV9,TRBJ1-5,.,.,CASSVDSSNQPQHF,TGTGCCAGCAGCGTAGACAGCAGCAATCAGCCCCAGCATTTT
TRBV13,TRBJ1-2,once,.,CASRENGANYGYTF,TGTGCCAGCAGGGAAAACGGGGCTAACTATGGCTACACCTTC
TRBV27,TRBJ2-4,.,TRBD2,CASSTGLAGGLGSRNIQYF,TGTGCCAGCAGTACGGGACTAGCGGGAGGTCTCGGATCAAGAAACATTCAGTACTTC
TRBV5-1,TRBJ2-5,.,.,CASSLEGYRETQYF,TGCGCCAGCAGCTTGGAGGGTTACAGGGAGACCCAGTACTTC
TRBV6-5,TRBJ2-1,.,TRBD2,CASSGLAGGPLEQFF,TGTGCCAGCAGTGGACTAGCGGGGGGGCCGCTTGAGCAGTTCTTC
TRBV7-9,TRBJ1-1,.,.,CASGGGTEAFF,TGTGCCAGCGGGGGGGGCACTGAAGCTTTCTTT
TRBV30,TRBJ2-2,few,.,CAWQGGTNTGELFF,TGTGCCTGGCAAGGGGGAACGAACACCGGGGAGCTGTTTTTT
TRBV5-5,TRBJ1-5,.,.,CASSLAGVPNQPQHF,TGTGCCAGCAGCTTGGCCGGAGTTCCGAATCAGCCCCAGCATTTT
TRBV6-6,TRBJ2-7,.,TRBD2,CASSSSGGKYYEQYF,TGTGCCAGCAGCTCTAGCGGGGGGAAATACTACGAGCAGTACTTC
TRBV27,TRBJ1-6,few,.,CASSFTGRDNSPLHF,TGTGCCAGCAGTTTTACAGGGAGGGATAATTCACCCCTCCACTTT
TRBV7-9,TRBJ1-1,.,.,CASSPRLRTALNTEAFF,TGTGCCAGCAGCCCCCGGCTCCGGACAGCACTGAACACTGAAGCTTTCTTT
TRBV5-1,TRBJ2-7,.,.,CASSSDRHEQYF,TGCGCCAGCAGCTCCGACAGACACGAGCAGTACTTC
TRBV6-4,TRBJ2-1,.,.,CASSFGSSYNEQFF,TGTGCCAGCAGTTTTGGGAGCTCCTACAATGAGCAGTTCTTC
TRBV9,TRBJ2-5,.,TRBD1,CASSPGTVKETQYF,TGTGCCAGCAGCCCCGGGACAGTAAAAGAGACCCAGTACTTC
TRBV9,TRBJ2-3,.,.,CASSPGTDTQYF,TGTGCCAGCAGCCCAGGCACAGATACGCAGTATTTT
TRBV18,TRBJ2-1,few,.,CASSPPGHRDYNEQFF,TGTGCCAGCTCACCCCCGGGACACAGGGACTACAATGAGCAGTTCTTC
TRBV19,TRBJ1-2,.,TRBD1,CASSSQGKRYGYTF,TGTGCCAGTAGTTCACAGGGGAAGCGGTATGGCTACACCTTC
TRBV14,TRBJ1-2,.,.,CASSQGQAGGYGYTF,TGTGCCAGCAGCCAAGGTCAAGCGGGGGGCTATGGCTACACCTTC
TRBV19,TRBJ1-2,.,.,CATARGRLNGYTF,TGTGCCACGGCGCGGGGGAGGTTGAATGGCTACACCTTC
TRBV4-2,TRBJ2-7,.,.,CASREGVGGYEQYF,TGTGCCAGCAGAGAAGGCGTTGGAGGCTACGAGCAGTACTTC
TRBV7-6,TRBJ2-3,.,TRBD1,CASSSIPDRGRDTQYF,TGTGCCAGCAGCTCGATACCGGACAGGGGTCGCGATACGCAGTATTTT
TRBV5-1,TRBJ2-3,.,TRBD2,CASSFLSGTTTDTQYF,TGCGCCAGCAGCTTCCTCAGCGGGACCACCACAGATACGCAGTATTTT
TRBV2,TRBJ2-5,.,TRBD2,CASRDSGAPGTQYF,TGTGCCAGCAGGGATAGCGGGGCGCCCGGGACCCAGTACTTC
TRBV13,TRBJ2-5,.,TRBD2,CASSFLLGGGGSAETQYF,TGTGCCAGCAGCTTTCTCCTCGGTGGCGGGGGGTCGGCTGAGACCCAGTACTTC
TRBV5-1,TRBJ1-1,.,.,CASRDTENTEAFF,TGCGCCAGTCGGGACACCGAGAACACTGAAGCTTTCTTT
TRBV6-5,TRBJ2-5,.,TRBD2,CATGRRGGRETQYF,TGTGCCACAGGGCGGCGGGGGGGCAGGGAGACCCAGTACTTC
TRBV5-1,TRBJ1-1,.,.,CASSLGPGATEAFF,TGCGCCAGCAGCTTGGGTCCCGGAGCGACTGAAGCTTTCTTT
TRBV19,TRBJ2-5,.,.,CASSIGGETQYF,TGTGCCAGTAGTATAGGCGGGGAGACCCAGTACTTC